This TCR beta chain comes out of a study of blood T cell repertoires in COVID-19. About the study: The samples span acute and convalescent COVID-19 from the United States, Italy and Spain. Nucleic acid was either cDNA or gDNA, and it came from T cells, B-cell-depleted T cells, or PBMCs.

Produced via immunoSEQ multiplex PCR; TCRdb's table is partial and in-frame only. The top ten hold about 6.8% of the sample, which has roughly 66,000 clones, 91% seen once. This clone has just one count. The receptor was derived from a human donor in a cohort sampled during active COVID-19. Sequences were obtained from peripheral blood.

The chain's CDR3 is CASSLRDRLVAFF. As DNA, the CDR3 is TGTGCCAGCAGCTTGCGGGACAGGCTCGTAGCTTTCTTT. V gene TRBV11-2 combines with J gene TRBJ1-1; 8 nucleotides align to TRBD1. This CDR3 is 13 amino acids long. V lost 3 bases to trimming and J lost 10 bases; unmatched junction nucleotides: 7. Germline V gene data show CDR1 as SGHAT and CDR2 as FQNNGV.